This T cell receptor beta chain originates from a study of blood T cell repertoires in COVID-19. Whole-study context: Nucleic acid was either cDNA or gDNA, and it came from T cells, B-cell-depleted T cells, or PBMCs.

The CDR3 loop spans 14 amino acids. In the source study's methods: Estimated nucleated cell counts came from reference gene primer amplification. Assay: immunoSEQ multiplex PCR; the TCRdb copy retains only in-frame clones and omits some. V and J calls and clone size are given by that table; D and trimming were obtained from the DNA. In the table there are 150,000 to 200,000 clones, around 80% of which are singletons. The source material was peripheral blood. The V call is TRBV21-1, the J call TRBJ1-1; the table assigns TRBD1, which was not confirmed against the DNA. TRBV21-1 is assigned pseudogene status. The TCR originated in a man aged 55-75 years with acute or convalescent COVID-19. The CDR3 loop is CASSPDSENTEAFF. CDR3 DNA: TGTGCCAGCAGCCCGGACAGCGAAAACACTGAAGCTTTCTTT.